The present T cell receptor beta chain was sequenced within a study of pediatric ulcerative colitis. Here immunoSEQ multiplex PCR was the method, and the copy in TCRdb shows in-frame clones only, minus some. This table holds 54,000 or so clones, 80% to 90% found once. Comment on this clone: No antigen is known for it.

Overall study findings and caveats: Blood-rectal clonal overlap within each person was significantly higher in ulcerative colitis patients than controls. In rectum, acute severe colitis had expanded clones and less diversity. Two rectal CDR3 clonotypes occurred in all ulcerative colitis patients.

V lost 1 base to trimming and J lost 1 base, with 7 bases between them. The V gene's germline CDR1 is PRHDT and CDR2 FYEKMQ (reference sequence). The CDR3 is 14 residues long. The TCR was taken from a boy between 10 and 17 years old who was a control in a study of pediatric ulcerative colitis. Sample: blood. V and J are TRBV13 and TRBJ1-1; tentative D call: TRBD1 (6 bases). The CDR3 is CASSLETGNTEAFF. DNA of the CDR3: TGTGCCAGCAGCTTAGAGACAGGGAACACTGAAGCTTTCTTT.